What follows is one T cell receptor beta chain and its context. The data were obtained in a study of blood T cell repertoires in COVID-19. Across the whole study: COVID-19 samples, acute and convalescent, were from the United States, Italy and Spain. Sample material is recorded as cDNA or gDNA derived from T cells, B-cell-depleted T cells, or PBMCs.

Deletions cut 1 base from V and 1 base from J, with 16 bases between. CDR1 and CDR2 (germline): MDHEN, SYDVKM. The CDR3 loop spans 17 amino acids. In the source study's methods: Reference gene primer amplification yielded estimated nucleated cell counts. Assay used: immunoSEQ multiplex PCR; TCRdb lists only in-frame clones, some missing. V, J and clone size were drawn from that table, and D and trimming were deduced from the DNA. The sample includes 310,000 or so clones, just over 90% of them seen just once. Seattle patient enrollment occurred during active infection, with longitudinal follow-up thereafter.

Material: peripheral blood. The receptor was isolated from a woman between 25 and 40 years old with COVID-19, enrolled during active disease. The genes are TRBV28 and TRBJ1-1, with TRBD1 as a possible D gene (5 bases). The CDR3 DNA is TGTGCCAGCAGTTTATTGGGGCCTACGGTTGGGAACACTGAAGCTTTCTTT. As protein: CASSLLGPTVGNTEAFF. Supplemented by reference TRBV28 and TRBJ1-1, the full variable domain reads DVKVTQSSRYLVKRTGEKVFLECVQDMDHENMFWYRQDPGLGLRLIYFSYDVKMKEKGDIPEGYSVSREKKERFSLILESASTNQTSMYLCASSLLGPTVGNTEAFFGQGTRLTVV.